This TCR beta chain stems from a study of cytomegalovirus exposure and HLA in healthy donors. V trimming: 0 bases; J trimming: 1 base; junction bases outside the gene matches: 8. Germline values: CDR1 LGHNA, CDR2 YNFKEQ. CDR3 length: 18 amino acids. It was with 60 Vbeta and 13 Jbeta primers that the PCR ran. Sequencing used immunoSEQ multiplex PCR; TCRdb keeps in-frame clones, though not all of them. Here the sample spans more than 150,000 clones, less than 80% being singletons. Sequencing was done on a sample of PBMCs. This chain uses TRBV4-2 with TRBJ2-1; TRBD1 matches at 8 bases. This receptor was taken from a man between 18 and 29 years old in good health and CMV-seronegative. The CDR3 DNA follows: TGTGCCAGCAGCCAAGACCTAAGGACAGGGCGGTCCTACAATGAGCAGTTCTTC. Its protein product is CASSQDLRTGRSYNEQFF.